These 25 T cell receptor beta chains originate from one sample sequenced in a study of Graves' ophthalmopathy and Graves' hyperthyroidism. Beta-chain TCR CDR3 regions were amplified from RNA transcripts. The workflow started with a first-round RT-PCR run with HTBI primers and then moved on to a second-round multiplex PCR. One entry per CDR3 protein results from TCRdb running MiXCR on the multiplex PCR reads. The profile covers 500,000 to 700,000 distinct CDR3 sequences, with about 20% appearing a single time and more than 5.5% taken by the ten largest. The specimen sequenced was peripheral blood. The source is a woman aged 18-30 years with stable Graves' hyperthyroidism. Some clones in this sample may be carry-over from other donors' samples.

The chain joins TRBV6-5 to TRBJ2-1, with 10 bases aligning to TRBD2. J gave up 5 bases and V 4 bases, and 5 bases lay outside the gene matches. CDR1 MNHEY and CDR2 SVGAGI come from the germline V gene. The CDR3 is made up of 15 amino acids. CDR3 in DNA: TGTGCCAGCAGTTCGACTAGCGGGTTCCACAATGAGCAGTTCTTC. Translation gives CASSSTSGFHNEQFF.

This chain connects TRBV29-1 to TRBJ2-7; D possibly corresponds to TRBD2 (7 bases). The CDR3 contains 13 residues. V shed 6 bases and J shed 5 bases, with 17 bases lying between them. Germline V gene sequence: CDR1 SQVTM, CDR2 ANQGSEA. Written as DNA, the CDR3 is TGCAGCGTCCGAGGGGGGGGAGCCCACGAGCAGTACTTC. Translation: CSVRGGGAHEQYF.

The sample holds a few counts of this clonotype. A read error is possible here, since a much larger clone lies one base away. This chain links TRBV12-3 or TRBV12-4 with TRBJ2-5; 9 nucleotides agree with TRBD2. J lost 9 bases, V lost 6 bases, and 11 bases had no gene match. The CDR3 runs to 14 residues. The CDR3 nucleotides are TGTGCCAGCAGCCCAGGGGCGGGAGGGGAGGCCCAGTACTTC. Its translation is CASSPGAGGEAQYF.

This rearrangement joins TRBV3-1 to TRBJ1-1; TRBD1 might be the D (5 bases). V shed 4 bases and J shed 5 bases, with 17 bases lying between them. The V gene's germline CDR1 is LGHDT and CDR2 YNNKEL (reference sequence). The CDR3 extends over 15 amino acids. CDR3 nucleotides: TGTGCCAGCAGCCGTAATCGGGGCCTGGTGACTGAAGCTTTCTTT. Its protein is CASSRNRGLVTEAFF.

The rearrangement links TRBV11-3 to TRBJ2-7, with 9 bases identical to TRBD1. The V segment lost 6 bases and the J segment 3 bases; nucleotides outside the gene matches: 12. The length of the CDR3 is 16 residues. Germline V CDR1 and CDR2: SGHNT, YENEEA. The CDR3: CASSFLPGQGDYEQYF. The CDR3 DNA reads TGTGCCAGCAGTTTTTTACCGGGACAGGGAGACTACGAGCAGTACTTC.

This clonotype was seen only a few times. This CDR3 is CASSLGPGWETQYF. For the CDR3, the DNA is TGTGCCAGCAGCTTAGGGCCGGGTTGGGAGACCCAGTACTTC. The genes are TRBV7-2 and TRBJ2-5; D remains ambiguous. CDR3 length equals 14 residues. Germline CDR1 is SGHTA and CDR2 is FQGNSA. Trimming cost V 1 base and J 5 bases, with 11 bases left between them. Looking up the rest from reference TRBV7-2 and TRBJ2-5 gives the full variable domain: GAGVSQSPSNKVTEKGKDVELRCDPISGHTALYWYRQSLGQGLEFLIYFQGNSAPDKSGLPSDRFSAERTGGSVSTLTIQRTQQEDSAVYLCASSLGPGWETQYFGPGTRLLVL.

A note on this clonotype: This could be a read error, since a much larger clone is one nucleotide away. The chain employs TRBV29-1 and TRBJ1-1, with 8 bases identical to TRBD1. Germline assignment: CDR1 SQVTM and CDR2 ANQGSEA. This CDR3 contains 10 residues. The CDR3 DNA reads as TGCAGCGTCAGGGGGCCTGAAGCTTGCTTT. It encodes CSVRGPEACF.

In this sample, this clonotype turned up many times. J is TRBJ2-2 and V is TRBV5-1; D ambiguous. This CDR3 contains 15 residues. V shed 4 bases and J shed 0 bases, with 10 bases lying between them. The germline V gene has CDR1 SGHRS and CDR2 YFSETQ. The CDR3 protein is CASSPILANTGELFF. As DNA, the CDR3 is TGCGCCAGCAGCCCCATACTCGCGAACACCGGGGAGCTGTTTTTT.

This clonotype appeared many times. The chain is built from TRBV27 and TRBJ1-1; D gene uncertain. With 5 bases removed from V and 0 bases from J, the gap between germline ends came to 19 bases. CDR1 MNHEY and CDR2 SMNVEV come from the germline V gene (reference sequence). This CDR3 comprises 17 residues. CDR3 loop: CASSPIQVSTLNTEAFF. In nucleotides, the CDR3 is TGTGCCAGCAGTCCCATTCAAGTTAGTACCTTGAACACTGAAGCTTTCTTT.

This clonotype was found many times. This chain joins TRBV7-3 and TRBJ2-5; tentative D call: TRBD2 (6 bases). The V and J ends lost 6 bases and 1 base respectively, with 15 bases between them. CDR3 length equals 15 residues. Germline CDR1 and CDR2: SGHTA and FQGTGA. CDR3 nucleotide sequence: TGTGCCAGCAGTTCTGGAGGGGAGCTCCAAGAGACCCAGTACTTC. It codes for CASSSGGELQETQYF.

The chain is built from TRBV11-1 and TRBJ1-6, with TRBD1 as a possible D gene (5 bases). CDR3 size: 13 residues. Looked up from germline, CDR1 is SGHAT and CDR2 is FQDESV (reference sequence). Trimming stripped 1 base from V and 14 bases from J, with 12 bases between. Here the CDR3 DNA reads TGTGCCAGCAGCTTAGGTCCACAGGACACCCTCCACTTT. Its translation is CASSLGPQDTLHF. The full variable domain, with the rest looked up from reference TRBV11-1 and TRBJ1-6, is EAEVAQSPRYKITEKSQAVAFWCDPISGHATLYWYRQILGQGPELLVQFQDESVVDDSQLPKDRFSAERLKGVDSTLKIQPAELGDSAMYLCASSLGPQDTLHFGNGTRLTVT.

The chain is built from TRBV29-1 and TRBJ2-7; perhaps TRBD1 as D (5 bases). Trimming left V 4 bases short and J 3 bases short, with 10 bases between. Per the germline V gene, CDR1 is SQVTM and CDR2 is ANQGSEA. The CDR3 is 12 amino acids. The DNA for the CDR3 is TGCAGCGTTGTCTCAGGGAACTACGAGCAGTACTTC. Amino acids: CSVVSGNYEQYF.

This chain connects TRBV19 to TRBJ1-1, with TRBD1 as a possible D gene (6 bases). V lost 4 bases and J 6 bases, leaving 12 bases between the germline ends. Germline lookup yields CDR1 LNHDA and CDR2 SQIVND (reference sequence). The CDR3 sequence is 13 residues long. DNA for the CDR3: TGTGCCAGTAGTAGGGGGCGTAGCGCTGAAGCTTTCTTT. Its protein is CASSRGRSAEAFF.

This clonotype occurred many times. The chain links TRBV6-2 or TRBV6-3 to TRBJ2-2, with D possibly matching TRBD2 (6 bases). This CDR3 has 15 residues. V was pared by 7 bases and J by 3 bases, with 15 bases between. Germline CDR1 reads MNHEY; CDR2 reads SVGEGT. The CDR3 region has the DNA TGTGCCAGCAAGGAGGGGCTGGATTACACCGGGGAGCTGTTTTTT. The encoded protein is CASKEGLDYTGELFF.

This clonotype was recorded many times. This CDR3 fails to terminate in the conserved phenylalanine or tryptophan, so it likely reflects a read error. The chain employs TRBV7-9 and TRBJ1-1, with D possibly TRBD1 on 5 matching bases. The germline V gene encodes CDR1 SEHNR and CDR2 FQNEAQ (reference sequence). The ends were cut back, 1 base at V and 1 base at J, with 10 bases in the middle. This CDR3 spans 15 amino acids. CDR3 sequence: CASSLVQGTNTEAFL. As DNA, the CDR3 is TGTGCCAGCAGCTTAGTTCAGGGCACGAACACTGAAGCTTTCCTT.

The chain couples TRBV3-1 to TRBJ2-7, with TRBD1 identical over 12 bases. Germline V lookup: CDR1 LGHDT, CDR2 YNNKEL (reference sequence). J gave up 4 bases and V 1 base, and 17 bases lay outside the gene matches. This CDR3 is built from 20 residues. The CDR3 reads CASSQVIGTGGSSSPYEQYF. CDR3 coding DNA: TGTGCCAGCAGCCAAGTTATCGGGACAGGGGGCTCAAGCTCCCCTTACGAGCAGTACTTC.

For this clonotype: This may arise from a read error, as a much more abundant clone is one base away. This chain uses TRBV2 with TRBJ2-7; 8 nucleotides agree with TRBD1. This CDR3 has 14 amino acids. Germline loops: CDR1 SNHLY, CDR2 FYNNEI. This CDR3 is CASRTDRVSCEQYF. The CDR3 nucleotides are TGTGCCAGCAGGACGGACAGGGTCTCCTGCGAGCAGTACTTC. Full variable domain (missing parts from reference TRBV2 and TRBJ2-7): EPEVTQTPSHQVTQMGQEVILRCVPISNHLYFYWYRQILGQKVEFLVSFYNNEISEKSEIFDDQFSVERPDGSNFTLKIRSTKLEDSAMYFCASRTDRVSCEQYFGPGTRLTVT.

Ten or more counts support this clonotype. The rearrangement joins TRBV10-3 to TRBJ2-5, with D unclear. This CDR3 has 14 amino acids. Germline CDR1 and CDR2: ENHRY and SYGVKD. Trimming removed 3 bases at V and 1 base at J, with 9 bases between. CDR3 nucleotides: TGTGCCATCAGTGATATAGGTTCCCAAGAGACCCAGTACTTC. It codes for CAISDIGSQETQYF.

The V gene is TRBV13, the J gene TRBJ1-2, with D perhaps TRBD1 (5 bases). CDR1 and CDR2 (germline): PRHDT, FYEKMQ (reference sequence). Trimming cost V 0 bases and J 8 bases, with 19 bases left between them. The CDR3 runs to 16 residues. DNA for the CDR3: TGTGCCAGCAGCTTAGGGGAATTAATAAGCAGGGAAGGCTACACCTTC. This sequence encodes CASSLGELISREGYTF.

The chain recombines TRBV30 with TRBJ1-5, with D possibly TRBD1 on 6 matching bases. The CDR3 spans 14 residues. In germline, CDR1 is GTSNPN, CDR2 SVGIG (reference sequence). V was shortened by 5 bases and J by 5 bases, with 16 bases between the two germline ends. The CDR3 here is CAWGETGLDQPQHF. CDR3 sequence (DNA): TGTGCCTGGGGGGAGACAGGTCTAGATCAGCCCCAGCATTTT.

This clonotype has more than one count but fewer than ten. The CDR3 sequence is CASRDLPEETQYF. The CDR3 DNA reads TGTGCCAGCAGAGACCTACCAGAGGAGACCCAGTACTTC. V and J are TRBV12-3 or TRBV12-4 and TRBJ2-5; D is unresolved. The V gene lost 6 bases and the J gene lost 5 bases, with 13 bases spanning the gap. The CDR3 loop spans 13 amino acids.

This clonotype was counted only a few times. The J gene is TRBJ2-7, the V gene TRBV4-1, with D possibly matching TRBD1 (6 bases). From germline, CDR1 is MGHRA and CDR2 YSYEKL. V lost 4 bases to trimming and J lost 2 bases, with 12 bases between them. This CDR3 is 14 amino acids long. CDR3 in DNA: TGCGCCAGCAGCCCCCGGGACACTGCCTACGAGCAGTACTTC. Residues: CASSPRDTAYEQYF.

This clonotype was found a few times. This rearrangement joins TRBV27 to TRBJ2-2; TRBD1 matches 7 bases. From germline, CDR1 is MNHEY and CDR2 SMNVEV (reference sequence). V lost 5 bases to trimming and J lost 1 base; unmatched junction nucleotides: 7. CDR3 length: 16 amino acids. Here the CDR3 DNA reads TGTGCCAGCAGTGGAATGACAGGGTGGAACACCGGGGAGCTGTTTTTT. As protein: CASSGMTGWNTGELFF.

This clonotype was found many times. This chain connects TRBV4-2 to TRBJ2-5; TRBD1 aligns across 10 bases. Per the germline V gene, CDR1 is LGHNA and CDR2 is YNFKEQ. V trimming: 2 bases; J trimming: 4 bases; junction bases outside the gene matches: 4. The length of the CDR3 is 15 residues. The CDR3 loop is CASSQPDRGLETQYF. The CDR3 nucleotides read TGTGCCAGCAGCCAACCAGACAGGGGGCTAGAGACCCAGTACTTC.

This clonotype was recorded a few times. V is TRBV6-1 and J is TRBJ1-6; TRBD1 matches at 7 bases. The germline CDR1 and CDR2 sequences are MNHNS and SASEGT. Trimming took 2 bases from V and 10 from J; bases not matched to a gene: 8. This CDR3 contains 15 residues. The CDR3 loop is CASSEQDREDSPLHF. CDR3 nucleotides: TGTGCCAGCAGTGAACAAGACAGGGAAGACTCACCCCTCCACTTT.